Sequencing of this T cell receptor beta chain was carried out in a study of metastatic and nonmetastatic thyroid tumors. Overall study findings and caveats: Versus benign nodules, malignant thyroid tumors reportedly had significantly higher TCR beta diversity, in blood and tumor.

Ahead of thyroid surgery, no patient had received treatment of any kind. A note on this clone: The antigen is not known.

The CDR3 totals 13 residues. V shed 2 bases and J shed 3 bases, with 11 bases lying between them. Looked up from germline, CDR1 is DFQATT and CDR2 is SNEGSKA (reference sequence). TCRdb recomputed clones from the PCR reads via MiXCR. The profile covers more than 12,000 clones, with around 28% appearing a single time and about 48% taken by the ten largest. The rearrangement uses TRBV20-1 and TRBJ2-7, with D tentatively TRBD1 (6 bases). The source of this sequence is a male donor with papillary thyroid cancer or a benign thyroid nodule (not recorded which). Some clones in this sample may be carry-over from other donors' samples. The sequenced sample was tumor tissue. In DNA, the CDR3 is TGCAGTGCTAGAAAGACAGGTAGCTACGAGCAGTACTTC. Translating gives CSARKTGSYEQYF.